These 20 T cell receptor beta chains came from one sample sequenced in a study of blood T cell repertoires in COVID-19. Clones were sequenced by immunoSEQ multiplex PCR, and TCRdb holds only the in-frame ones, with some missing. The sample lists about 260,000 clones; 80% to 85% were seen once. Sequenced: peripheral blood. All receptors come from a man in his 60s with acute or convalescent COVID-19.

The rearrangement joins TRBV2 to TRBJ2-3, with D possibly matching TRBD2 (5 bases). Trimming cost V 6 bases and J 5 bases, with 15 bases left between them. Looked up from germline, CDR1 is SNHLY and CDR2 is FYNNEI. The CDR3 sequence is 14 residues long. The CDR3 bases are TGTGCCAGCAGGCCCGGGGTCCGGGTAGATACGCAGTATTTT. Residues: CASRPGVRVDTQYF.

The V gene is TRBV11-1, the J gene TRBJ2-4; no firm D call. Germline V CDR1 and CDR2: SGHAT, FQDESV (reference sequence). Between the trimmed V and J ends, which lost 5 bases and 8 bases, there was a span of 13 bases. The CDR3 covers 13 residues. Here the CDR3 DNA reads TGTGCCAGCAGCCGTTCCACGGTGGACATTCAGTACTTC. As protein: CASSRSTVDIQYF.

The chain has TRBV27 and TRBJ1-2; the match to TRBD1 covers 8 bases. V was clipped by 1 base and J by 6 bases; unmatched bases: 10. The CDR3 runs 16 residues. Germline values: CDR1 MNHEY, CDR2 SMNVEV (reference sequence). CDR3 in DNA: TGTGCCAGCAGTTTATTGTTTTCGGCGACAGGGGATGGCTACACCTTC. It translates to CASSLLFSATGDGYTF.

This clone has ten or more counts. V usage is TRBV9 and J usage is TRBJ1-2; 8 bases line up with TRBD1. Germline V lookup: CDR1 SGDLS, CDR2 YYNGEE. The CDR3 extends over 14 amino acids. With 4 bases clipped from V and 2 bases from J, the junction kept 4 bases outside the gene matches. The CDR3 spells CASSIGDRNYGYTF. The CDR3 nucleotides read TGTGCCAGCAGCATTGGGGACAGGAACTATGGCTACACCTTC.

This sequence joins TRBV19 and TRBJ2-7, with 9 bases aligning to TRBD1. The V gene end was trimmed by 3 bases and the J gene end by 3 bases; junction bases not matched to a gene: 6. The CDR3 is 15 residues long. Germline V CDR1 and CDR2: LNHDA, SQIVND (reference sequence). The DNA of the CDR3 is TGTGCCAGTAGTATCGGGACAGGGAGCGTCTACGAGCAGTACTTC. Its protein product is CASSIGTGSVYEQYF.

A single count supports this clone. The chain combines TRBV29-1 with TRBJ2-5, with 11 bases lining up with TRBD2. The ends lost 6 bases at V and 4 bases at J; junction bases unmatched: 10. Germline values: CDR1 SQVTM, CDR2 ANQGSEA. The CDR3 is 15 residues long. CDR3: CSVSTPGLAAETQYF. In nucleotides, the CDR3 is TGCAGCGTATCGACCCCGGGACTAGCGGCAGAGACCCAGTACTTC. Full variable domain (remainder filled in from reference TRBV29-1 and TRBJ2-5): SAVISQKPSRDICQRGTSLTIQCQVDSQVTMMFWYRQQPGQSLTLIATANQGSEATYESGFVIDKFPISRPNLTFSTLTVSNMSPEDSSIYLCSVSTPGLAAETQYFGPGTRLLVL.

V is TRBV7-3 and J is TRBJ2-7; D is unclear. The CDR3 is made up of 12 amino acids. Looked up from germline, CDR1 is SGHTA and CDR2 is FQGTGA. Trimming removed 4 bases at V and 1 base at J, with 5 bases between. The CDR3 DNA is TGTGCCAGCAGCTCGTTATCCTACGAGCAGTACTTC. Protein: CASSSLSYEQYF.

A few counts support this clone. The chain's CDR3 is CASSEARYGYTF. The CDR3 DNA sequence: TGTGCCAGCAGTGAAGCGCGGTATGGCTACACCTTC. This chain links TRBV6-1 with TRBJ1-2; no firm D call. The length of the CDR3 is 12 residues. Germline CDR1 reads MNHNS; CDR2 reads SASEGT. V gave up 0 bases and J gave up 5 bases, with 4 bases separating them.

The genes are TRBV27 and TRBJ1-2, with D maybe TRBD1 (5 bases). Germline CDR1 MNHEY, CDR2 SMNVEV (reference sequence). The length of the CDR3 is 15 residues. V shed 6 bases and J shed 4 bases, with 18 bases lying between them. The chain's CDR3 is CASSSGHTGSYGYTF. The CDR3, as DNA: TGTGCCAGCAGCTCCGGACACACGGGTAGCTATGGCTACACCTTC.

This rearrangement joins TRBV5-1 to TRBJ2-1; 8 bases line up with TRBD1. This CDR3 is 15 amino acids long. The J segment lost 0 bases and the V segment lost 4 bases, leaving 3 bases of the junction unmatched. Germline loops: CDR1 SGHRS, CDR2 YFSETQ. The CDR3 reads CASSGQGGSYNEQFF. CDR3 in DNA: TGCGCCAGCAGCGGACAGGGAGGCTCCTACAATGAGCAGTTCTTC.

V is TRBV6-4 and J is TRBJ1-3; weak D call: TRBD1 (5 bases). This CDR3 contains 18 residues. Germline loops: CDR1 MRHNA, CDR2 SNTAGT. V was pared by 6 bases and J by 3 bases, with 24 bases between. CDR3 bases: TGTGCCAGCAGCCCAAATACAGACTCGGGGGGTGGTGGAAACACCATATATTTT. It yields the protein CASSPNTDSGGGGNTIYF.

The CDR3 DNA sequence: TGTGCCAGCAGCACGGGGGGGGCTAACAATGAGCAGTTCTTC. Its translation is CASSTGGANNEQFF. This chain joins TRBV6-6 and TRBJ2-1, with TRBD2 identical over 8 bases. From germline, CDR1 is MNHNY and CDR2 SVGAGI (reference sequence). The CDR3 is made up of 14 amino acids. The V gene end was trimmed by 6 bases and the J gene end by 5 bases; junction bases not matched to a gene: 6.

This clone appeared a few times. The chain combines TRBV11-2 with TRBJ1-2, with 9 bases that match TRBD1. Germline V lookup: CDR1 SGHAT, CDR2 FQNNGV. V lost 6 bases and J lost 2; bases outside the gene matches: 7. CDR3 size: 15 residues. The CDR3 spells CASRVPGQGNYGYTF. CDR3 DNA: TGTGCCAGCAGGGTCCCGGGACAGGGAAACTATGGCTACACCTTC.

This chain links TRBV6-2 or TRBV6-3 with TRBJ2-5, with 10 bases aligning to TRBD1. V lost 2 bases, J lost 5 bases, and 5 bases stayed unmatched. CDR1 is MNHEY and CDR2 is SVGEGT in the germline V gene. There are 15 residues in the CDR3. Here the CDR3 reads CASSYQGTGAETQYF. Written as DNA, the CDR3 is TGTGCCAGCAGTTACCAGGGGACAGGGGCGGAGACCCAGTACTTC.

The rearrangement uses TRBV7-8 and TRBJ1-1, with no clear D. CDR3 length equals 13 residues. CDR1 and CDR2 (germline): SGHVS, FQNEAQ. Trimming took 1 base from V and 7 from J, leaving 10 bases between them. The CDR3 sequence is CASSLVYGVEAFF. For the CDR3, the DNA is TGTGCCAGCAGCTTAGTATACGGTGTTGAAGCTTTCTTT.

The chain uses TRBV2 and TRBJ1-1, with D possibly being TRBD1 (6 bases). V was cut by 7 bases and J by 7 bases, with 16 bases left in between. The CDR3 consists of 13 residues. The germline V gene has CDR1 SNHLY and CDR2 FYNNEI. The CDR3 DNA sequence: TGTGCCAGCAACACCTTGGACAGCCGTGAAGCTTTCTTT. It encodes CASNTLDSREAFF.

This chain links TRBV30 with TRBJ1-1, with a possible D match to TRBD1 (6 bases). Germline-derived CDR1 and CDR2 are GTSNPN and SVGIG (reference sequence). This CDR3 has 13 residues. The V and J ends lost 1 base and 4 bases respectively, with 10 bases between them. DNA of the CDR3: TGTGCCTGGAGTGCAGGGGTGGGCACTGAAGCTTTCTTT. It yields the protein CAWSAGVGTEAFF.

CDR3 sequence: CASSRQGGYGYTF. CDR3 bases: TGTGCCAGCAGCCGACAGGGGGGCTATGGCTACACCTTC. The rearrangement uses TRBV7-8 and TRBJ1-2, with TRBD1 identical over 9 bases. V lost 5 bases and J lost 4; bases outside the gene matches: 2. Per germline, CDR1 SGHVS and CDR2 FQNEAQ. This CDR3 has 13 amino acids.

The chain recombines TRBV9 with TRBJ2-3, with D maybe TRBD2 (6 bases). Germline CDR1 SGDLS, CDR2 YYNGEE. This CDR3 region has 15 residues. The V end was cut by 4 bases, the J end by 2 bases, with 14 bases between. CDR3 protein: CASSQTGTVTDTQYF. The CDR3, as DNA: TGTGCCAGCAGCCAAACCGGGACTGTCACAGATACGCAGTATTTT.

The V and J genes are TRBV7-3 and TRBJ2-7, with a tentative D call TRBD2 (6 bases). This CDR3 contains 15 residues. Germline lookup yields CDR1 SGHTA and CDR2 FQGTGA. Trimming removed 3 bases from V and 3 bases from J, with 15 bases in between. The CDR3 region is CASSLGGAGGYEQYF. Written as DNA, the CDR3 is TGTGCCAGCAGCTTGGGCGGGGCCGGGGGCTACGAGCAGTACTTC.